The present entry profiles one TCR beta chain with its context. The use of a sample-barcoded 5' primer and a J-beta primer mix characterized a second PCR of roughly 7 to 11 cycles. TCRdb ran MiXCR on the 5' RACE reads and lists one entry per CDR3 protein. The table includes just under 750,000 distinct CDR3 sequences, 20% to 25% detected once. V was trimmed by 0 bases and J by 0 bases, leaving 5 bases between them. The CDR3 has 15 amino acids. The germline V gene has CDR1 MNHEY and CDR2 SVGAGI. There were at least 6 micrograms of total RNA extracted from every sample. This specimen comes from a study of blood T cells in healthy people across ages.

V and J are TRBV6-5 and TRBJ1-4; D ambiguous. The specimen was blood. This TCR was recovered from a man in his 70s in good health. The CDR3 loop is CASSYSWTTNEKLFF. The CDR3 DNA follows: TGTGCCAGCAGTTACTCGTGGACAACTAATGAAAAACTGTTTTTT.